Shown below are 24 T cell receptor beta chains from a single sample sequenced in a study of spatial heterogeneity in lung cancer. Regarding the study as a whole: Mutation counts in tumors were tracked by counts of expanded intratumoral alpha and beta TCRs.

Time point denoted: sample taken at primary tumor resection. TCRdb independently ran MiXCR on the 5' RACE reads; one entry per CDR3 protein. This table holds thousands of distinct CDR3 sequences, around 5.7% found once. Their antigen targets remain unknown. This specimen consisted of lung tumor tissue, obtained at surgery. The receptor set was obtained from a male donor with early-stage non-small cell lung cancer.

This clonotype was seen a few times. This may be a read error: a much more frequent sequence differs by one nucleotide. The rearrangement links TRBV5-4 to TRBJ1-6, with TRBD1 as a possible D gene (5 bases). The CDR3 totals 16 residues. V lost 4 bases, J lost 3 bases, and 14 bases lay in between. Germline CDR1 is SGHNT and CDR2 is YYREEE (reference sequence). CDR3 amino acids: CASSKGRGNYNSPLHF. CDR3 bases: TGTGCCAGCAGCAAGGGACGGGGCAACTATAATTCACCCCTCCACTTT.

V gene TRBV5-1 combines with J gene TRBJ2-7, with 8 nucleotides matching TRBD1. CDR1 and CDR2 (germline): SGHRS, YFSETQ. The CDR3 is 14 amino acids. V lost 1 base and J lost 5; bases outside the gene matches: 5. The CDR3 loop reads CASSLRAGGHEQYF. In nucleotides, the CDR3 is TGCGCCAGCAGCTTGCGGGCAGGGGGCCACGAGCAGTACTTC. The full variable domain, with the rest looked up from reference TRBV5-1 and TRBJ2-7, is KAGVTQTPRYLIKTRGQQVTLSCSPISGHRSVSWYQQTPGQGLQFLFEYFSETQRNKGNFPGRFSGRQFSNSRSEMNVSTLELGDSALYLCASSLRAGGHEQYFGPGTRLTVT.

This clonotype was seen repeatedly, ten times or more. V gene TRBV18 combines with J gene TRBJ2-5; maybe TRBD2 (5 bases). The ends were cut back, 4 bases at V and 5 bases at J, with 20 bases in the middle. The length of the CDR3 is 16 residues. The V gene's germline CDR1 is KGHSH and CDR2 LQKENI. This chain's CDR3 is CASSLMKSDSGETQYF. CDR3 nucleotide sequence: TGTGCCAGCTCACTGATGAAGTCCGACTCGGGGGAGACCCAGTACTTC.

This chain links TRBV3-1 with TRBJ1-3; D perhaps matches TRBD1 (5 bases). Trimming left V 4 bases short and J 6 bases short, with 16 bases between. This CDR3 spans 15 amino acids. CDR1 is LGHDT, CDR2 YNNKEL, per germline (reference sequence). The CDR3, as DNA: TGTGCCAGCAGCCTTGACTGGGACGGGGAAAACACCATATATTTT. It codes for CASSLDWDGENTIYF.

This clonotype was seen ten or more times. J is TRBJ1-2 and V is TRBV9; no clear D. The V end was cut by 0 bases, the J end by 6 bases, with 15 bases between. From germline, CDR1 is SGDLS and CDR2 YYNGEE. The CDR3 extends over 15 amino acids. CDR3 sequence (DNA): TGTGCCAGCAGCGTAGGGTCCGGCCGGATCAATGGCTACACCTTC. Amino acid sequence: CASSVGSGRINGYTF.

The gene calls are TRBV20-1 and TRBJ2-7, with a possible D match to TRBD1 (5 bases). Germline lookup yields CDR1 DFQATT and CDR2 SNEGSKA (reference sequence). V shed 3 bases and J shed 2 bases, with 14 bases lying between them. This CDR3 contains 14 residues. The CDR3 loop reads CSARETVLPYEQYF. CDR3 sequence (DNA): TGCAGTGCTAGGGAGACAGTTCTCCCCTACGAGCAGTACTTC.

This clonotype was detected only a few times. This chain joins TRBV20-1 and TRBJ2-1, with 8 bases that match TRBD2. The CDR3 is 16 residues long. CDR1 DFQATT and CDR2 SNEGSKA come from the germline V gene (reference sequence). The V gene end was trimmed by 5 bases and the J gene end by 8 bases; junction bases not matched to a gene: 17. The CDR3 nucleotides are TGCAGTGCTCAGAGGGCCAGAGTTTCGGGAGGGGATGAGCAGTTCTTC. Translated, it gives CSAQRARVSGGDEQFF.

This clonotype has a count of ten or more. V gene TRBV7-2 combines with J gene TRBJ2-7; D is uncertain. The CDR3 totals 13 residues. Trimming cost V 5 bases and J 3 bases, with 11 bases left between them. CDR1 and CDR2 (germline): SGHTA, FQGNSA. The CDR3 region is CASSPHRVYEQYF. As DNA, the CDR3 is TGTGCCAGCAGCCCGCACAGAGTCTACGAGCAGTACTTC.

This clonotype was seen at least ten times. This is likely a read error, given that the CDR3 carries no conserved phenylalanine or tryptophan at its end. The V call is TRBV13, the J call TRBJ2-3; D gene uncertain. V was pared by 5 bases and J by 2 bases, with 2 bases between. Germline lookup yields CDR1 PRHDT and CDR2 FYEKMQ (reference sequence). This CDR3 is 11 amino acids long. The CDR3 is CASSITDTQYL. CDR3 in DNA: TGTGCCAGCAGCATCACAGATACGCAGTATTTG.

The chain recombines TRBV6-2 or TRBV6-3 with TRBJ1-1, with 9 nucleotides matching TRBD1. V dropped 1 base and J dropped 3; count of bases not matched to a gene: 0. This CDR3 comprises 14 residues. Per germline, CDR1 MNHEY and CDR2 SVGEGT. CDR3 sequence: CASSYYRGHTEAFF. In nucleotides, the CDR3 is TGTGCCAGCAGTTACTACAGGGGGCACACTGAAGCTTTCTTT.

Within the sample, this clonotype is medium-sized (0.01 to 0.1%). The chain combines TRBV12-5 with TRBJ1-5; a possible D gene is TRBD1 (5 bases). Germline CDR1 LGHNT, CDR2 FRNRAP. CDR3 length: 15 amino acids. V lost 4 bases and J lost 5, with 15 bases in between. CDR3 bases: TGTGCTAGTGGTTCCACCGGGGCGGGGGATCAGCCCCAGCATTTT. Residues: CASGSTGAGDQPQHF.

Many counts were recorded for this clonotype. CDR3 region: CASGEQPDYGYTF. Written as DNA, the CDR3 is TGTGCCAGCGGGGAACAACCGGACTATGGCTACACCTTC. V is TRBV2 and J is TRBJ1-2; D is unresolved. CDR3 length: 13 residues. Germline CDR1 SNHLY, CDR2 FYNNEI. V was cut by 8 bases and J by 3 bases, with 13 bases left in between. Using reference TRBV2 and TRBJ1-2 for the parts outside the CDR3, the full variable domain is EPEVTQTPSHQVTQMGQEVILRCVPISNHLYFYWYRQILGQKVEFLVSFYNNEISEKSEIFDDQFSVERPDGSNFTLKIRSTKLEDSAMYFCASGEQPDYGYTFGSGTRLTVV.

The V call is TRBV20-1, the J call TRBJ2-7; D not resolved. Trimming took 3 bases from V and 0 from J, leaving 21 bases between them. The CDR3 runs to 17 residues. Germline V gene lookup returns CDR1 DFQATT and CDR2 SNEGSKA (reference sequence). The CDR3 is CSASLYPGYILSYEQYF. The CDR3 bases are TGCAGTGCTAGTCTTTACCCCGGGTACATACTCTCCTACGAGCAGTACTTC.

This sequence joins TRBV11-2 and TRBJ1-2; TRBD1 might be the D (5 bases). Trimming stripped 4 bases from V and 5 bases from J, with 14 bases between. Germline loops: CDR1 SGHAT, CDR2 FQNNGV. The length of the CDR3 is 14 residues. The CDR3 loop is CASSSPAGRYGYTF. The CDR3 DNA reads as TGTGCCAGCAGCTCCCCGGCAGGGAGGTATGGCTACACCTTC.

This clonotype was seen a handful of times. The chain couples TRBV7-9 to TRBJ2-5, with TRBD2 matching over 10 bases. The CDR3 length is 16 residues. The trim removed 2 bases at V and 0 bases at J, leaving 3 bases unmatched. Germline lookup yields CDR1 SEHNR and CDR2 FQNEAQ (reference sequence). The CDR3 sequence: CASSLQLAGYQETQYF. DNA of the CDR3: TGTGCCAGCAGCTTACAACTAGCGGGGTACCAAGAGACCCAGTACTTC.

This clonotype ranks as medium-sized. V and J are TRBV20-1 and TRBJ1-2, with D perhaps TRBD1 (6 bases). Germline CDR1 is DFQATT and CDR2 is SNEGSKA (reference sequence). Trimming removed 5 bases at V and 0 bases at J, with 22 bases between. This CDR3 is 17 amino acids long. CDR3 amino acids: CSAGTGTRISSNYGYTF. DNA for the CDR3: TGCAGTGCTGGAACCGGGACACGGATTTCGTCTAACTATGGCTACACCTTC.

This clonotype was found many times. This rearrangement joins TRBV19 to TRBJ1-5, with 10 bases fitting TRBD1. J gave up 3 bases and V 7 bases, and 9 bases lay outside the gene matches. From germline, CDR1 is LNHDA and CDR2 SQIVND (reference sequence). The CDR3 extends over 16 amino acids. The CDR3 bases are TGTGCCAGTACCCCGGGACAGGGGTTACTCAATCAGCCCCAGCATTTT. Protein product: CASTPGQGLLNQPQHF.

This clonotype was picked up many times. The chain is built from TRBV4-1 and TRBJ2-3; D uncertain. The CDR3 sequence is 15 residues long. Trimming left V 0 bases short and J 3 bases short, with 10 bases between. CDR1 is MGHRA and CDR2 is YSYEKL in the germline V gene. This chain's CDR3 is CASSQEGIGTDTQYF. The CDR3 coding sequence is TGCGCCAGCAGCCAAGAAGGGATCGGGACAGATACGCAGTATTTT.

This clonotype was recorded at least ten times. The chain uses TRBV14 and TRBJ2-2; TRBD1 is a possible D gene (6 bases). Germline assignment: CDR1 SGHDN and CDR2 FVKESK. This CDR3 is 14 amino acids long. With 0 bases removed from V and 6 bases from J, the gap between germline ends came to 8 bases. The CDR3 sequence: CASSQDQGPGELFF. The CDR3 DNA is TGTGCCAGCAGCCAAGATCAGGGGCCCGGGGAGCTGTTTTTT.

By frequency in the sample, this clonotype is medium-sized. The V call is TRBV28, the J call TRBJ1-6, with 7 bases fitting TRBD1. The CDR3 sequence is 14 residues long. The germline V gene has CDR1 MDHEN and CDR2 SYDVKM. The ends lost 6 bases at V and 6 bases at J; junction bases unmatched: 5. CDR3: CASSSGQTNSPLHF. The CDR3 DNA reads TGTGCCAGCAGCTCGGGACAGACTAATTCACCCCTCCACTTT.

This clonotype is termed medium-sized (0.01 to 0.1%). This chain joins TRBV6-5 and TRBJ1-5; D is possibly TRBD1 (6 bases). Trimming shortened V by 5 bases and J by 6 bases, and 20 bases separated the two germline ends. The CDR3 extends over 16 amino acids. The germline gives CDR1 MNHEY, CDR2 SVGAGI. The CDR3 region is CASSGTAGARGQPQHF. DNA for the CDR3: TGTGCCAGCAGTGGGACTGCGGGGGCCCGGGGTCAGCCCCAGCATTTT.

This clonotype qualifies as medium-sized (0.01 to 0.1%). This sequence joins TRBV20-1 and TRBJ2-5, with D unresolved. Germline V gene sequence: CDR1 DFQATT, CDR2 SNEGSKA (reference sequence). This CDR3 is 14 amino acids long. With 0 bases removed from V and 7 bases from J, the gap between germline ends came to 15 bases. The CDR3 sequence is CSARDPLLSGTQYF. The CDR3 DNA reads TGCAGTGCTAGAGATCCCCTTCTATCAGGGACCCAGTACTTC.

Here the CDR3 reads CASSPTGTNIQYF. CDR3 coding DNA: TGTGCCAGCAGCCCGACTGGTACAAACATTCAGTACTTC. The chain has TRBV7-9 and TRBJ2-4; D call uncertain. Germline lookup yields CDR1 SEHNR and CDR2 FQNEAQ (reference sequence). Trimming left V 5 bases short and J 6 bases short, with 11 bases between. The CDR3 has 13 residues. The full variable domain, rest sourced from reference TRBV7-9 and TRBJ2-4, is DTGVSQNPRHKITKRGQNVTFRCDPISEHNRLYWYRQTLGQGPEFLTYFQNEAQLEKSRLLSDRFSAERPKGSFSTLEIQRTEQGDSAMYLCASSPTGTNIQYFGAGTRLSVL.

This clonotype is judged medium-sized (0.01 to 0.1%). The chain carries TRBV9 and TRBJ2-5, with D possibly called TRBD1 or TRBD2 (5 bases each). V was trimmed by 0 bases and J by 4 bases, leaving 7 bases between them. Germline V gene lookup returns CDR1 SGDLS and CDR2 YYNGEE. The CDR3 loop spans 13 amino acids. CDR3 nucleotides: TGTGCCAGCAGCGTAGCGGGGCCAGAGACCCAGTACTTC. Protein sequence: CASSVAGPETQYF.